This entry is about one TCR beta chain. The antigen remains undetermined. Distinct nucleotide sequences in the sample also encode this CDR3. The authors extracted RNA and reverse transcribed it into cDNA as the sequencing template. Assay used: immunoSEQ multiplex PCR; TCRdb lists only in-frame clones, some missing. The table lists under 250,000 clones, approximately 67% of them singletons, with 1% to 1.5% in the top ten. The germline gives CDR1 WSHSY, CDR2 SAAADI. Trimming took 4 bases from V and 4 from J, leaving 3 bases between them. This CDR3 has 11 residues. The treatment was: oral pan-JAK inhibitor, 5-10 mg twice daily. Punch biopsies of lesional scalp, plus peripheral blood, were taken from alopecia areata patients. The record originates from a study of CD8+ T cells in alopecia areata. Whole-study context: Tofacitinib exposure lasted 6 to 18 months, followed by 6 months off drug.

Notes on the study in general: Scalp samples also contribute reads from the resident alphabeta T cells found in normal skin. Scalp clonality and expanded CD8+ clones among the top 100 were significantly decreased by tofacitinib.

J is TRBJ2-3 and V is TRBV10-2; D is undetermined. Material: CD4+ T cells sorted from blood, obtained at approximately week 44, from a patient treated with tofacitinib. This receptor was obtained from a human donor with alopecia areata. The CDR3 loop reads CASSGSDTQYF. The CDR3 DNA sequence: TGCGCCAGCAGTGGGTCAGATACGCAGTATTTT.